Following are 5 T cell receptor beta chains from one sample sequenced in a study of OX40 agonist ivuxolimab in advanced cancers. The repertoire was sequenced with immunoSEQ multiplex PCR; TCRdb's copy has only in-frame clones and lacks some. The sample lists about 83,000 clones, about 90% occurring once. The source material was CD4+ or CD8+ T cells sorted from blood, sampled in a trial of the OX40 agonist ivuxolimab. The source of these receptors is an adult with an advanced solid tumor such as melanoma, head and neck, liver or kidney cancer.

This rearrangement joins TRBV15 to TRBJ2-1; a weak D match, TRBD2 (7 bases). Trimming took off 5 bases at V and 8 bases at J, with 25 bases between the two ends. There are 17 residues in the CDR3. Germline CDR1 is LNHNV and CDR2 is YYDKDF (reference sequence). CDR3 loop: CATSPVWAGALPDEQFF. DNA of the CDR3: TGTGCCACCAGCCCAGTGTGGGCGGGGGCGTTACCGGATGAGCAGTTCTTC.

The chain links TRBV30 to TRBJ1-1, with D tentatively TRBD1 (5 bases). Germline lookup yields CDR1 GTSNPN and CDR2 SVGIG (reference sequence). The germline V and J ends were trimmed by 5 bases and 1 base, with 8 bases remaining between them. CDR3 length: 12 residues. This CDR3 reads CAWGGTNTEAFF. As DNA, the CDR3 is TGTGCCTGGGGGGGTACGAACACTGAAGCTTTCTTT. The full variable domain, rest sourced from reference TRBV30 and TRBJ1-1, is SQTIHQWPATLVQPVGSPLSLECTVEGTSNPNLYWYRQAAGRGLQLLFYSVGIGQISSEVPQNLSASRPQDRQFILSSKKLLLSDSGFYLCAWGGTNTEAFFGQGTRLTVV.

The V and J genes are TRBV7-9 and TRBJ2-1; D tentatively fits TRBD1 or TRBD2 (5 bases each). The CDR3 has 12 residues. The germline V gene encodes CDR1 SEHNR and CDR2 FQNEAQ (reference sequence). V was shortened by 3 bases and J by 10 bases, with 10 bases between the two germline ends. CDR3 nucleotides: TGTGCCAGCAGCTTGGGGGACGGAGAGCAGTTCTTC. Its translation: CASSLGDGEQFF.

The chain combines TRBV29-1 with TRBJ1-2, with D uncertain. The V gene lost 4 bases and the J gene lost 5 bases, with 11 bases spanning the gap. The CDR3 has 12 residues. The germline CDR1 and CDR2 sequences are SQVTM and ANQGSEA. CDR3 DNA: TGCAGCGTTGTTGGAGGCCCTTATGGCTACACCTTC. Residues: CSVVGGPYGYTF. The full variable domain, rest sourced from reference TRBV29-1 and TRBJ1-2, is SAVISQKPSRDICQRGTSLTIQCQVDSQVTMMFWYRQQPGQSLTLIATANQGSEATYESGFVIDKFPISRPNLTFSTLTVSNMSPEDSSIYLCSVVGGPYGYTFGSGTRLTVV.

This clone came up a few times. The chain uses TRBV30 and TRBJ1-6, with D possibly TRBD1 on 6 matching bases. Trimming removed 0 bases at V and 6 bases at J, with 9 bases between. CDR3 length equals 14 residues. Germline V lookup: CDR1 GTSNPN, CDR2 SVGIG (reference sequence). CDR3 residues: CAWSVWGANSPLHF. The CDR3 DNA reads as TGTGCCTGGAGTGTTTGGGGGGCTAATTCACCCCTCCACTTT.